This T cell receptor beta chain was found in a study of blood T cells in healthy people across ages. This clonotype was counted a few times. Trimming pared 6 bases from V and 2 bases from J, leaving 18 bases between. Germline assignment: CDR1 MNHEY and CDR2 SVGEGT. This CDR3 is 16 amino acids long. For the second PCR, which ran for roughly 6 to 11 cycles, a sample-barcoded 5' primer and a J-beta primer mix were used. TCRdb reanalysed the 5' RACE reads using MiXCR and keeps one entry per CDR3 protein. The table lists 1.5 million to 1.8 million distinct CDR3 sequences, 40% to 45% of them singletons. The sample consisted of blood. The V and J genes are TRBV6-2 or TRBV6-3 and TRBJ2-3; a possible D gene is TRBD1 (5 bases). The receptor was isolated from a young woman in good health. As DNA, the CDR3 is TGTGCCAGCAGAAGGGAAAGGGGCTTGGACACAGATACGCAGTATTTT. This codes for CASRRERGLDTDTQYF.